In its sample, the clone carrying this T cell receptor (beta chain) was seen a few times. The antigen remains unidentified. This specimen belongs to a study of T-cell memory formation after mild COVID-19. Study-wide background: TCR clusters largely stayed donor specific.

TCRdb independently ran MiXCR on the 5' RACE reads; one entry per CDR3 protein. The profile shows roughly 150,000 distinct CDR3 sequences, about 14% of them singletons. The length of the CDR3 is 15 residues. The germline V gene has CDR1 MGHRA and CDR2 YSYEKL. Trimming took 5 bases from V and 6 from J; bases not matched to a gene: 10. Findings and caveats of the study: Proof of SARS-CoV-2 specificity was absent for the second-wave clones that crested on day 37. Among clones contracting day 15 to 85, CD4/CD8 was balanced, whereas later expanders leaned CD4+.

The chain combines TRBV4-1 with TRBJ2-3; 8 bases are a match to TRBD1. Sequenced material: PBMCs or a T cell subset sorted from them (not recorded which). The clonotype was recovered from an adult woman who had mild COVID-19 (a few samples of this study predate the infection). Cell type and time point are not known. In DNA form, the CDR3 reads TGCGCCAGCAGCTTCCAAGTGGGACAGGCTGATACGCAGTATTTT. It translates to CASSFQVGQADTQYF.